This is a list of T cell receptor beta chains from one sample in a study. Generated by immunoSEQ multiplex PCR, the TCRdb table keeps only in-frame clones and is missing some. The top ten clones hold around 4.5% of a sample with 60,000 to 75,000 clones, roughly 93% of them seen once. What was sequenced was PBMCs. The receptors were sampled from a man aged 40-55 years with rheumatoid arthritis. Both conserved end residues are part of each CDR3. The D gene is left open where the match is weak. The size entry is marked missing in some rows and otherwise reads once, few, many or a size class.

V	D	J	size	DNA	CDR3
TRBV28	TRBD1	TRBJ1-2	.	TGTGCCACCCTCGACAGGGGGCGGAGGGTTGGCTACACCTTC	CATLDRGRRVGYTF
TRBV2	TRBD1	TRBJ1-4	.	TGTGCCAGCAGTCGACAGGGGATAAATGAAAAACTGTTTTTT	CASSRQGINEKLFF
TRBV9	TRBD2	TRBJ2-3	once	TGTGCCAGCAGCGTAGACCTAGCGGGGACCCCCATGGATACGCAGTATTTT	CASSVDLAGTPMDTQYF
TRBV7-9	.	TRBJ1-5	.	TGTGCCAGCAGCTTAGAGGCCGGCCTGGGGGGTGGGTTTCAGCCCCAGCATTTT	CASSLEAGLGGGFQPQHF
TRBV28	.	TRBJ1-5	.	TGTGCCAGCAGCTCCACCTATGGGAATCAGCCCCAGCATTTT	CASSSTYGNQPQHF
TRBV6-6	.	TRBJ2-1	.	TGTGCCAGCAGTTACCTCCCGGGGAGGTCCTACAATGAGCAGTTCTTC	CASSYLPGRSYNEQFF
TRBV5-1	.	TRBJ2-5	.	TGCGCCAGCAGCTTGTTACAGCCTTCCAGCCAAGAGACCCAGTACTTC	CASSLLQPSSQETQYF
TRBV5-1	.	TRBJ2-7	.	TGCGCCAGCAGCTTGGTCCAGGGCGAGCAGTACTTC	CASSLVQGEQYF
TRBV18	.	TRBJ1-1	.	TGTGCCAGCTCACCCCTACAGGAGATGAACACTGAAGCTTTCTTT	CASSPLQEMNTEAFF
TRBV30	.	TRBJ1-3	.	TGTGCCTGGAGTGTAACCCGGCCTGGAAACACCATATATTTT	CAWSVTRPGNTIYF
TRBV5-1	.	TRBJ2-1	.	TGCGCCAGCAGTGCCAGGGGCAATGAGCAGTTCTTC	CASSARGNEQFF
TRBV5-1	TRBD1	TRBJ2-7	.	TGCGCCAGCAGTTTTTTAGGGGACAGTAGCTCCTACGAGCAGTACTTC	CASSFLGDSSSYEQYF
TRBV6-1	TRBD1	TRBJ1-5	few	TGTGCCAGCAGTGAGGACAGGGGAATCAATCAGCCCCAGCATTTT	CASSEDRGINQPQHF
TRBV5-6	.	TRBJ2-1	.	TGTGCCAGCAGCCGAGGACAGCAGGGGTTGAGCAATGAGCAGTTCTTC	CASSRGQQGLSNEQFF
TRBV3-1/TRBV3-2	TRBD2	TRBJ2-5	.	TGTGCCAGCAGCCAGCTTAAGCTAGCGGGGTTCCAAGAGACCCAGTACTTC	CASSQLKLAGFQETQYF
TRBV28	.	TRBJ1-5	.	TGTGCCAGCAGTTTACGGCGGGGGAATGGCAATCAGCCCCAGCATTTT	CASSLRRGNGNQPQHF
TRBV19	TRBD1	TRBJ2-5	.	TGTGCCAGTAGTATAGACCACGGACAGGGGTGGGAGACCCAGTACTTC	CASSIDHGQGWETQYF
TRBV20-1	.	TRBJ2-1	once	TGCAGTGCTAGAGGCGGCAATGAGCAGTTCTTC	CSARGGNEQFF
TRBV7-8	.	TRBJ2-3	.	TGTGCCAGCAGCTTAGTAGGGGCAGATACGCAGTATTTT	CASSLVGADTQYF
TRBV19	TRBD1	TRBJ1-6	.	TGTGCCAGTAGCCCGGGACAGACAAATAATTCACCCCTCCACTTT	CASSPGQTNNSPLHF
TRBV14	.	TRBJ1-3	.	TGTGCCAGCAGCCAAGCGGCGCCAGGAAGAAACACCATATATTTT	CASSQAAPGRNTIYF
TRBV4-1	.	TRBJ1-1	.	TGCGCCAGCAGCCAAGACCGGTACGCCTCCGACACTGAAGCTTTCTTT	CASSQDRYASDTEAFF
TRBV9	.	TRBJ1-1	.	TGTGCCAGCAGCGACCGCCAGGGGCTGAACACTGAAGCTTTCTTT	CASSDRQGLNTEAFF
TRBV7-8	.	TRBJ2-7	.	TGTGCCGGGTCATTAGGAAATAGACGGGCCGAGCAGTACTTC	CAGSLGNRRAEQYF